A selection of T cell receptor beta chains follows, all from one sample in a study of radiotherapy plus CTLA-4 blockade in lung cancer. Here immunoSEQ multiplex PCR was the method, and the copy in TCRdb shows in-frame clones only, minus some. The table has about 73,000 clones, roughly 84% seen once; the top ten hold 40%. The sample was peripheral blood, taken from a patient treated with radiotherapy plus ipilimumab. These receptors all stem from a human donor with non-small cell lung cancer that progressed on radiotherapy plus ipilimumab. Both conserved end residues are part of each CDR3. The D gene is left open where the match is weak. The listing skips clone size in some rows; elsewhere it reads once, few, many or a size class.

d_gene: TRBD1; j_gene: TRBJ1-1; v_gene: TRBV4-1; abundance: .; CDR3nt: TGCGCCAGCAGCCATGAGACAGGGCTTCATGGTGAAGCTTTCTTT; CDR3aa: CASSHETGLHGEAFF
d_gene: .; j_gene: TRBJ1-4; v_gene: TRBV11-2; abundance: .; CDR3nt: TGTGCCAGCAGTCTCGGGGTCGCAACTAATGAAAAACTGTTTTTT; CDR3aa: CASSLGVATNEKLFF
d_gene: .; j_gene: TRBJ2-3; v_gene: TRBV28; abundance: .; CDR3nt: TGTGCCAGCAGTTTATGGGACTCGAGGGGTACAGATACGCAGTATTTT; CDR3aa: CASSLWDSRGTDTQYF
d_gene: TRBD1; j_gene: TRBJ2-7; v_gene: TRBV6-5; abundance: .; CDR3nt: TGTGCCAGCAGTTACACGGACAGGGGATGGTACGAGCAGTACTTC; CDR3aa: CASSYTDRGWYEQYF
d_gene: TRBD1; j_gene: TRBJ2-3; v_gene: TRBV19; abundance: .; CDR3nt: TGTGCCAGTACCGGGACAGGCCCGTATTTT; CDR3aa: CASTGTGPYF
d_gene: .; j_gene: TRBJ1-3; v_gene: TRBV30; abundance: .; CDR3nt: TGTGCTACAGGCTCTGGAAACACCATATATTTT; CDR3aa: CATGSGNTIYF
d_gene: .; j_gene: TRBJ1-4; v_gene: TRBV19; abundance: .; CDR3nt: TGTGCCAGTAGACTGAGGCCCGATAATGAAAAACTGTTTTTT; CDR3aa: CASRLRPDNEKLFF
d_gene: TRBD2; j_gene: TRBJ2-7; v_gene: TRBV7-6; abundance: .; CDR3nt: TGTGCCAGCAGCCCCCGGTGGACTAGCGCCGCCGACGAGCAGTACTTC; CDR3aa: CASSPRWTSAADEQYF
d_gene: .; j_gene: TRBJ1-3; v_gene: TRBV30; abundance: once; CDR3nt: TGTGCCTGGCAAACAGGTTTCGGGATGGATTATGGAAACACCATATATTTT; CDR3aa: CAWQTGFGMDYGNTIYF
d_gene: .; j_gene: TRBJ2-1; v_gene: TRBV4-1; abundance: .; CDR3nt: TGCGCCAGCAGCCAAGGCCCCCGGAGGACTATACTCAATGAGCAGTTCTTC; CDR3aa: CASSQGPRRTILNEQFF
d_gene: .; j_gene: TRBJ1-1; v_gene: TRBV29-1; abundance: .; CDR3nt: TGCAGCGTTGCTGGGGTCAACACTGAAGCTTTCTTT; CDR3aa: CSVAGVNTEAFF
d_gene: .; j_gene: TRBJ1-4; v_gene: TRBV30; abundance: .; CDR3nt: TGTGCCTCGACCCGGGCTTCGAATGAAAAACTGTTTTTT; CDR3aa: CASTRASNEKLFF